This is a list of T cell receptor beta chains from one sample in a study of T cell clusters in autoimmune cytopenias. No DNA is given; TCRdb re-called the multiplex PCR reads and lists each CDR3 protein once. This repertoire includes around 7,800 distinct CDR3 sequences. Source material: peripheral blood. These receptors came from a human donor with an autoimmune cytopenia or autoimmune hepatitis (not recorded which). CDR3s include the opening cysteine and the closing phenylalanine or tryptophan. Each record gives: J gene, CDR3 length, clone size, V gene, CDR3 protein. The size entry is marked missing in some rows and otherwise reads once, few, many or a size class.

TRBJ1-5 | 13 | . | TRBV5-8 | CSSSLERDQPQHF
TRBJ2-1 | 18 | . | TRBV20-1 | CSASGITSGMFSYNEQFF
TRBJ1-2 | 13 | . | TRBV5-1 | CASSLSVPYGYTF
TRBJ1-6 | 14 | medium-sized | TRBV30 | CAWSVRRGPSPLHF
TRBJ2-1 | 18 | . | TRBV5-1 | CASSLDTRWTSSYNEQFF
TRBJ1-2 | 13 | medium-sized | TRBV20-1 | CSARDRVNYGYTF
TRBJ2-1 | 16 | . | TRBV5-6 | CASSSWGLAGGNEQFF
TRBJ2-1 | 15 | . | TRBV5-4 | CASSLDVGSYNEQFF
TRBJ1-4 | 13 | . | TRBV10-3 | CAISGQGWEKLFF
TRBJ1-2 | 17 | . | TRBV27 | CASSSDSPGQGKEGYTF
TRBJ1-2 | 12 | . | TRBV5-4 | CASSFEAGGNTF
TRBJ1-1 | 15 | . | TRBV6-1 | CASSAMTGRVTEAFF
TRBJ1-1 | 14 | . | TRBV18 | CASSPSDGNTEAFF
TRBJ2-1 | 14 | . | TRBV13 | CASSPQERGGAKFF
TRBJ2-3 | 18 | . | TRBV7-2 | CASSFVTSGFPSTDTQYF
TRBJ1-2 | 14 | . | TRBV6-1 | CASSDGQGASGYTF
TRBJ1-2 | 16 | . | TRBV7-9 | CASSLVVRGGNYGYTF
TRBJ1-4 | 16 | . | TRBV24-1 | CATSEIDRRVNEKLFF
TRBJ2-3 | 15 | . | TRBV29-1 | CSVRSGEWQGDTQYF
TRBJ1-3 | 18 | . | TRBV5-6 | CASSLERWLGRGEDTIYF
TRBJ2-3 | 16 | . | TRBV5-1 | CASSSWGQAHTDTQYF
TRBJ1-1 | 12 | . | TRBV12-3/TRBV12-4 | CASSPYFTEAFF
TRBJ1-5 | 23 | . | TRBV6-6 | CASSYYLVGRKGVVDPQDQPQHF
TRBJ2-1 | 14 | medium-sized | TRBV6-1 | CASVTSGGAGEQFF
TRBJ1-3 | 15 | . | TRBV12-3/TRBV12-4 | CASSLGLPIGNTIYF
TRBJ1-2 | 13 | . | TRBV6-1 | CASRDRVNYGYTF
TRBJ2-3 | 16 | . | TRBV6-5 | CASSYFSDSSTDTQYF
TRBJ2-7 | 15 | medium-sized | TRBV20-1 | CSARDPGSLSYEQYF
TRBJ1-2 | 11 | medium-sized | TRBV6-2/TRBV6-3 | CASSAKYDYTF
TRBJ2-1 | 15 | . | TRBV6-5 | CASSFRDRGANEQFF
TRBJ1-1 | 13 | medium-sized | TRBV7-6 | CASSLQGRSEAFF
TRBJ1-1 | 16 | . | TRBV5-4 | CASNPPQGTRNTEAFF
TRBJ2-5 | 15 | medium-sized | TRBV29-1 | CSVDSGTGVAWTQYF
TRBJ2-3 | 14 | . | TRBV10-3 | CAIWGGGPGDTQYF
TRBJ2-1 | 12 | . | TRBV27 | CASSLRFEEQFF
TRBJ1-2 | 13 | medium-sized | TRBV7-2 | CASSLTEIYGYTF
TRBJ1-5 | 15 | medium-sized | TRBV5-6 | CASSFGLHSNQPQHF